This T cell receptor (beta chain) was captured by sequencing in a study of T-cell memory formation after mild COVID-19. V lost 1 base to trimming and J lost 4 bases, with 19 bases between them. The V gene's germline CDR1 is KGHSH and CDR2 LQKENI. The CDR3 runs to 17 residues. MiXCR, run by TCRdb on the 5' RACE reads, gives a single entry per CDR3 protein. Here the sample spans some 290,000 distinct CDR3 sequences, around 16% being singletons. The sequenced material came from PBMCs or a T cell subset sorted from them (not recorded which). The chain is built from TRBV18 and TRBJ1-2; the D gene is possibly TRBD1 (5 bases). This receptor was identified in a man in his late teens or twenties who had mild COVID-19 (a few samples of this study predate the infection). Cell type and time point are not known. CDR3 residues: CASSPLGHILRGYGYTF. Here the CDR3 DNA reads TGTGCCAGCTCACCACTAGGACATATCCTTCGGGGCTATGGCTACACCTTC.